A single sample is the source of the 31 T cell receptor beta chains below, sequenced in a study of post-analysis software for immune sequencing data. TCR beta cDNA libraries included unique molecular identifiers. Via MiXCR, TCRdb re-called the PCR reads, giving one row per CDR3 protein. The data show about 160,000 distinct CDR3 sequences, under 40% seen once. Material: blood, obtained after autologous hematopoietic stem cell transplantation. The origin of the receptors is a girl between 10 and 17 years old with multiple sclerosis.

The genes are TRBV29-1 and TRBJ1-2; D call uncertain. Deletions cut 4 bases from V and 2 bases from J, with 17 bases between. This CDR3 contains 15 residues. Germline V gene sequence: CDR1 SQVTM, CDR2 ANQGSEA. The CDR3 region has the DNA TGCAGCGTTGTCTCGTATAGGTCTGAGAACTATGGCTACACCTTC. It codes for CSVVSYRSENYGYTF.

V gene TRBV4-3 combines with J gene TRBJ1-6; D unresolved. The CDR3 sequence is 15 residues long. Trimming took 0 bases from V and 5 from J, leaving 8 bases between them. Per the germline V gene, CDR1 is LGHNA and CDR2 is YSLEER. This chain's CDR3 is CASSQDRANNSPLHF. The CDR3 DNA follows: TGCGCCAGCAGCCAAGATAGGGCTAATAATTCACCCCTCCACTTT.

V and J are TRBV27 and TRBJ2-3; D may be TRBD1 or TRBD2 (5 bases each). The V gene's germline CDR1 is MNHEY and CDR2 SMNVEV (reference sequence). This CDR3 is built from 13 residues. The V end lost 6 bases, the J end lost 1 base, and 8 bases lay between the germline ends. CDR3 DNA sequence: TGTGCCAGCAGGATGGGGGGCACAGATACGCAGTATTTT. Translating gives CASRMGGTDTQYF.

The rearrangement links TRBV24-1 to TRBJ2-1, with TRBD2 as a possible D gene (6 bases). Trimming took off 5 bases at V and 5 bases at J, with 18 bases between the two ends. The CDR3 spans 16 residues. Germline CDR1 reads KGHDR; CDR2 reads SFDVKD. The CDR3 here is CATSVTGLPHDNEQFF. CDR3 DNA: TGTGCCACCAGTGTTACCGGACTACCACACGACAATGAGCAGTTCTTC.

The count of this clonotype is one. The V gene is TRBV7-2, the J gene TRBJ2-7, with D possibly matching TRBD2 (6 bases). This CDR3 comprises 17 residues. Trimming pared 5 bases from V and 2 bases from J, leaving 22 bases between. Germline CDR1 is SGHTA and CDR2 is FQGNSA. The CDR3 DNA reads TGTGCCAGCAGCCTCAAACGGGGGAGACGGGATCCCTACGAGCAGTACTTC. Translating gives CASSLKRGRRDPYEQYF.

This clonotype has a handful of counts. At one end the junction does not follow the germline gene, possibly because of a read error. The chain couples TRBV12-3 or TRBV12-4 to TRBJ1-2, with a possible D match to TRBD1 (5 bases). The CDR3 length is 14 residues. CDR3 coding DNA: TGTGCCGGCAGTCCCGGGACGTACGGCTATGGCTACACCTTC. It codes for CAGSPGTYGYGYTF.

The chain uses TRBV15 and TRBJ1-2; D remains unclear. V was shortened by 4 bases and J by 3 bases, with 6 bases between the two germline ends. This CDR3 contains 12 residues. The germline V gene has CDR1 LNHNV and CDR2 YYDKDF (reference sequence). CDR3 loop: CATSNSHYGYTF. The CDR3 DNA follows: TGTGCCACCAGCAACAGTCACTATGGCTACACCTTC.

The CDR3 here is CASSSSNEQFF. DNA for the CDR3: TGTGCCAGCAGCTCGAGTAATGAGCAGTTCTTC. The J gene is TRBJ2-1, the V gene TRBV7-8; D is unclear. Trimming removed 4 bases from V and 7 bases from J, with 5 bases in between. Germline loops: CDR1 SGHVS, CDR2 FQNEAQ. The CDR3 covers 11 residues.

The gene calls are TRBV7-9 and TRBJ2-1; 10 nucleotides agree with TRBD2. This CDR3 has 18 residues. Trimming removed 5 bases from V and 3 bases from J; junction bases left unmatched: 13. Germline CDR1 is SEHNR and CDR2 is FQNEAQ (reference sequence). This CDR3 is CASSHPLAGAPHYNEQFF. CDR3 nucleotide sequence: TGTGCCAGCAGCCACCCCCTAGCGGGAGCGCCCCACTACAATGAGCAGTTCTTC.

This clonotype came up a few times. The V gene is TRBV18, the J gene TRBJ2-4; 8 bases fit TRBD2. The DNA end is more similar to TRBJ2-7, so the J call may be wrong. The CDR3 length is 16 residues. Germline CDR1 reads KGHSH; CDR2 reads LQKENI. The CDR3 is CASSPTPGTRPYEQYF. As DNA, the CDR3 is TGTGCCAGCTCACCCACACCCGGGACTAGGCCCTACGAGCAGTACTTC.

This chain connects TRBV5-5 to TRBJ2-1; 7 bases are a match to TRBD2. Losses at the gene ends were 1 base for V and 3 bases for J; bases not matched to a gene: 4. Germline assignment: CDR1 SGHKS and CDR2 YYEKEE (reference sequence). This CDR3 spans 15 amino acids. The CDR3 region has the DNA TGTGCCAGCAGCTTGCTGGGCGGGGGCTACAATGAGCAGTTCTTC. It is translated as CASSLLGGGYNEQFF.

In its sample, this clonotype was seen once. The rearrangement uses TRBV30 and TRBJ1-5; no firm D call. This CDR3 contains 13 residues. Germline loops: CDR1 GTSNPN, CDR2 SVGIG (reference sequence). V was clipped by 2 bases and J by 4 bases, with 9 bases between them. Here the CDR3 DNA reads TGTGCCTGGAGTATAGGAGATAATCAGCCCCAGCATTTT. Translation: CAWSIGDNQPQHF.

The rearrangement uses TRBV28 and TRBJ1-1; possibly TRBD1 for D (6 bases). The CDR3 has 19 residues. CDR1 is MDHEN and CDR2 is SYDVKM in the germline V gene. V was pared by 2 bases and J by 4 bases, with 26 bases between. CDR3 nucleotides: TGTGCCAGCAGTTTAAAACATACAAGTTGGACAACCAGGGGCACTGAAGCTTTCTTT. Its translation: CASSLKHTSWTTRGTEAFF.

The J gene is TRBJ2-7, the V gene TRBV20-1; TRBD2 matches at 8 bases. The trim removed 6 bases at V and 1 base at J, leaving 8 bases unmatched. The CDR3 sequence is 14 residues long. Germline assignment: CDR1 DFQATT and CDR2 SNEGSKA (reference sequence). The CDR3 DNA follows: TGCAGTGCGTCGCCGGGAGGGACGTCCTACGAGCAGTACTTC. It codes for CSASPGGTSYEQYF.

CDR3 coding DNA: TGCAGCGTTGACCAAGCCATGGGGCAGTACTTC. It encodes CSVDQAMGQYF. The genes are TRBV29-1 and TRBJ2-5; D unclear. The CDR3 sequence is 11 residues long. The germline gives CDR1 SQVTM, CDR2 ANQGSEA. V lost 3 bases, J lost 11 bases, and 13 bases lay in between.

V usage is TRBV5-6 and J usage is TRBJ2-3, with TRBD2 matching 13 bases. Germline V gene sequence: CDR1 SGHDT, CDR2 YYEEEE. The V gene end was trimmed by 4 bases and the J gene end by 1 base; junction bases not matched to a gene: 6. This CDR3 has 17 amino acids. CDR3 nucleotide sequence: TGTGCCAGCAGCCAGGGACTAGCGGGATTCGGCACAGATACGCAGTATTTT. As protein: CASSQGLAGFGTDTQYF.

Written as DNA, the CDR3 is TGTGCCAGCAGTTTAGACGGGAGCGGGCGCTACGAGCAGTACTTC. It codes for CASSLDGSGRYEQYF. The J gene is TRBJ2-7, the V gene TRBV27, with D maybe TRBD2 (6 bases). The CDR3 sequence is 15 residues long. Germline values: CDR1 MNHEY, CDR2 SMNVEV (reference sequence). Trimming removed 2 bases from V and 3 bases from J, with 14 bases in between.

Details on this clonotype: Mismatch with germline at one junction end may stem from a read error. The rearrangement links TRBV7-6 to TRBJ2-1; tentatively, D is TRBD1 (6 bases). Germline CDR1 reads SGHVS; CDR2 reads FNYEAQ. The CDR3 consists of 17 residues. CDR3 sequence: CAGSPYVTQGYYNEQFF. Written as DNA, the CDR3 is TGTGCCGGCAGCCCCTACGTAACACAGGGATATTACAATGAGCAGTTCTTC. Based on the CDR3 plus reference TRBV7-6 and TRBJ2-1, the full variable domain is GAGVSQSPRYKVTKRGQDVALRCDPISGHVSLYWYRQALGQGPEFLTYFNYEAQQDKSGLPNDRFSAERPEGSISTLTIQRTEQRDSAMYRCAGSPYVTQGYYNEQFFGPGTRLTVL.

This chain joins TRBV20-1 and TRBJ2-1; D unclear. Trimming stripped 3 bases from V and 9 bases from J, with 15 bases between. Germline V gives CDR1 DFQATT, CDR2 SNEGSKA (reference sequence). This CDR3 contains 13 residues. The CDR3 region has the DNA TGCAGTGCTAGCGGGTTCCGGTTAAGTGAGCAGTTCTTC. Translating it yields CSASGFRLSEQFF.

This clonotype showed up just a few times. Given a much more abundant clone one base away, this may be a read error. J is TRBJ2-1 and V is TRBV27; D is undetermined. The germline V and J ends were trimmed by 2 bases and 0 bases, with 5 bases remaining between them. This CDR3 contains 14 residues. Per germline, CDR1 MNHEY and CDR2 SMNVEV (reference sequence). CDR3 residues: CASSLDGSYNEQFF. CDR3 nucleotides: TGTGCCAGCAGTTTAGACGGCTCCTACAATGAGCAGTTCTTC.

The chain couples TRBV7-3 to TRBJ2-3; D might be TRBD1 (6 bases). Per germline, CDR1 SGHTA and CDR2 FQGTGA. The CDR3 is 14 amino acids. V lost 5 bases and J lost 2, with 11 bases in between. The CDR3 DNA follows: TGTGCCAGCAGCCCGGGACACCACACAGATACGCAGTATTTT. It codes for CASSPGHHTDTQYF.

This clonotype was seen a handful of times. The chain joins TRBV7-6 to TRBJ2-3, with D unresolved. V was shortened by 1 base and J by 6 bases, with 8 bases between the two germline ends. This CDR3 has 13 amino acids. Germline lookup yields CDR1 SGHVS and CDR2 FNYEAQ. The CDR3 coding sequence is TGTGCCAGCAGCTTAGTTTCGGCGGATACGCAGTATTTT. Translated: CASSLVSADTQYF.

This clonotype came up a few times. This chain links TRBV20-1 with TRBJ2-7; 8 bases are a match to TRBD2. Germline-derived CDR1 and CDR2 are DFQATT and SNEGSKA (reference sequence). V shed 3 bases and J 4 bases; nucleotides not matched to a gene: 5. This CDR3 region has 13 residues. CDR3 sequence (DNA): TGCAGTGCTAGGGGAGCGGGAGAGTACGAGCAGTACTTC. It encodes CSARGAGEYEQYF.

Many counts were recorded for this clonotype. This chain links TRBV7-3 with TRBJ2-3; 8 bases are shared with TRBD2. The germline CDR1 and CDR2 sequences are SGHTA and FQGTGA. The V and J ends lost 5 bases and 0 bases, in that order; junction bases with no gene match: 4. The CDR3 has 15 amino acids. CDR3 in DNA: TGTGCCAGCAGCCCGACTAGCGCTAGCACAGATACGCAGTATTTT. Its protein is CASSPTSASTDTQYF.

V usage is TRBV3-1 and J usage is TRBJ2-5, with TRBD1 matching 7 bases. The CDR3 extends over 15 amino acids. Looked up from germline, CDR1 is LGHDT and CDR2 is YNNKEL (reference sequence). With V trimmed by 3 bases and J by 12 bases, 16 bases remained unmatched. The DNA for the CDR3 is TGTGCCAGCAGCCACGTGGTAGGGATCGGGGACAGAAAGTACTTC. This codes for CASSHVVGIGDRKYF.

This clonotype showed up just once. The chain uses TRBV4-3 and TRBJ2-5; 7 bases align to TRBD1. Trimming cost V 0 bases and J 6 bases; bases outside gene matches: 7. CDR3 length equals 15 residues. Germline CDR1 and CDR2: LGHNA and YSLEER. This chain's CDR3 is CASSQDGAGGQTQYF. As DNA, the CDR3 is TGCGCCAGCAGCCAAGACGGGGCAGGGGGACAGACCCAGTACTTC.

This chain uses TRBV7-2 with TRBJ2-4; D is unresolved. The J call may be mistaken, given a closer DNA end match to TRBJ2-7. CDR1 and CDR2 (germline): SGHTA, FQGNSA. The length of the CDR3 is 15 residues. The CDR3 bases are TGTGCCAGCAGCTTAGTGGTAGGTGTGACCTACGAGCAGTACTTC. This sequence encodes CASSLVVGVTYEQYF.

This rearrangement joins TRBV20-1 to TRBJ2-7, with a possible D match to TRBD1 (5 bases). Germline-derived CDR1 and CDR2 are DFQATT and SNEGSKA (reference sequence). This CDR3 spans 13 amino acids. Trimming stripped 3 bases from V and 3 bases from J, with 12 bases between. The CDR3 sequence is CSARRLQVYEQYF. The CDR3 region has the DNA TGCAGTGCTAGGCGGCTACAGGTCTACGAGCAGTACTTC.

The chain uses TRBV9 and TRBJ2-1; D uncertain. Germline V gives CDR1 SGDLS, CDR2 YYNGEE. Trimming removed 0 bases at V and 6 bases at J, with 10 bases between. This CDR3 is built from 14 residues. The CDR3 spells CASSVATTRNEQFF. The CDR3 bases are TGTGCCAGCAGCGTAGCTACGACACGCAATGAGCAGTTCTTC.

In its sample, this clonotype was seen a few times. This chain links TRBV7-8 with TRBJ2-2; TRBD2 is a possible D gene (5 bases). This CDR3 has 15 amino acids. Trimming cost V 0 bases and J 4 bases, with 9 bases left between them. Germline CDR1 and CDR2: SGHVS and FQNEAQ. The CDR3 loop is CASSLARGTTGELFF. The DNA for the CDR3 is TGTGCCAGCAGCTTAGCACGGGGAACCACCGGGGAGCTGTTTTTT.

This chain uses TRBV29-1 with TRBJ2-5; D may be TRBD1 or TRBD2 (5 bases each). V was shortened by 5 bases and J by 3 bases, with 10 bases between the two germline ends. The CDR3 loop spans 12 amino acids. CDR1 SQVTM and CDR2 ANQGSEA come from the germline V gene. In nucleotides, the CDR3 is TGCAGCGTTCGGGACCCCAAAGAGACCCAGTACTTC. Translation: CSVRDPKETQYF.